Listed below are T cell receptor beta chains from one sample, sequenced in a study of T cells in Graves' hyperthyroidism and ophthalmopathy. TCRdb ran MiXCR on the multiplex PCR reads and lists one entry per CDR3 protein. The table shows over 150,000 distinct CDR3 sequences, with about a sixth occurring only once. Sequenced: blood. These receptors all stem from a woman in her forties or fifties with Graves' hyperthyroidism. The CDR3 runs from the conserved cysteine through the conserved F or W. Each record gives: V gene, D gene, CDR3 protein. D genes are given only for firm matches.

TRBV20-1	TRBD1	CSAPNRGSYNEQFF
TRBV20-1	.	CSAPTRTAYSNQPQHF
TRBV10-3	.	CAISESNTLSNYGYTF
TRBV7-9	.	CASSLAGSWGTGNAIYF
TRBV29-1	.	CSVAGANNQPQHF
TRBV29-1	TRBD2	CSVERPGGTGELFF
TRBV5-5	TRBD2	CASSSAGGQAGELFF
TRBV12-3/TRBV12-4	.	CASSFKEPGRFMNTEAFF
TRBV20-1	.	CSAIGGLGYEQYF
TRBV7-9	.	CASSLVGGNSGFYEQYF
TRBV2	.	CASSPGQLAKNIQYF
TRBV9	TRBD1	CASSGLTGGNTEAFF
TRBV2	.	CASSPLVSTYEQYF
TRBV2	.	CASSGRVSYNEQFF
TRBV19	.	CASSIGGVQQGWGRAFF
TRBV29-1	TRBD1	CSVRTGNTEAFF
TRBV2	.	CASSGWRGDTEAFF
TRBV4-2	.	CASSQDFDYAYNEQFF
TRBV7-2	TRBD2	CASSLGTTSVPQYF
TRBV4-3	.	CASSQDAQGVWGDEQFF
TRBV12-3/TRBV12-4	.	CASSLLLGSSGYTF
TRBV7-2	.	CASSLQGSMETQYF
TRBV5-6	.	CASSDGLTGSQPQHF
TRBV14	.	CASSEGRLGWNEQFF
TRBV27	.	CASSALGAGGYTF
TRBV6-1	TRBD2	CASSLAGGNTGELFF
TRBV6-2/TRBV6-3	TRBD2	CASSWTSGGAETQYF
TRBV6-2/TRBV6-3	TRBD1	CASGDRNTGELFF
TRBV19	TRBD2	CASSWSGGSYNEQFF
TRBV20-1	TRBD2	CSAKTSGKVETQYF